This TCR beta chain was retrieved from a study of technical replicates of blood from several donors. The CDR3 is 17 residues long. The ends were cut back, 4 bases at V and 0 bases at J, with 13 bases in the middle. CDR1 MGHDK and CDR2 SYGVNS come from the germline V gene. TCRdb's table, derived via immunoSEQ multiplex PCR, lists solely in-frame clones and lacks some. The profile shows 75,000 to 90,000 clones, 85% to 95% of them singletons. Sequences were obtained from T cells isolated from PBMCs. This clonotype was sampled from a human donor in good health. J is TRBJ2-6 and V is TRBV25-1; unclear D gene. Written as DNA, the CDR3 is TGTGCCAGCAGTGGCAGATTTTTAAGCTCTGGGGCCAACGTCCTGACTTTC. Translating gives CASSGRFLSSGANVLTF.